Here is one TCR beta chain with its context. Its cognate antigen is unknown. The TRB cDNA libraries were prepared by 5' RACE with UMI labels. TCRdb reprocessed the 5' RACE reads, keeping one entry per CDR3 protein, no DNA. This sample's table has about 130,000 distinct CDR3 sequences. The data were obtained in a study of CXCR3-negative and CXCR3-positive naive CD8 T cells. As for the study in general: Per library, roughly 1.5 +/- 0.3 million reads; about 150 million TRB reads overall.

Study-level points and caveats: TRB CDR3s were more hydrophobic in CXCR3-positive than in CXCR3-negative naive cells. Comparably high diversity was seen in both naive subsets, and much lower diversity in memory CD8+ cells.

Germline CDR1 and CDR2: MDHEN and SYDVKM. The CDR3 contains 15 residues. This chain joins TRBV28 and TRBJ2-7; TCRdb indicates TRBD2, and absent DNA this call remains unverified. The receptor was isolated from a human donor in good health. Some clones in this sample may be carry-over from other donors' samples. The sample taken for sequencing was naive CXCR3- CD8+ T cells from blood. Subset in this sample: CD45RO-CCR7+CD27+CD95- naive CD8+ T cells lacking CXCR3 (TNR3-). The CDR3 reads CASSGASGSSYEQYF.